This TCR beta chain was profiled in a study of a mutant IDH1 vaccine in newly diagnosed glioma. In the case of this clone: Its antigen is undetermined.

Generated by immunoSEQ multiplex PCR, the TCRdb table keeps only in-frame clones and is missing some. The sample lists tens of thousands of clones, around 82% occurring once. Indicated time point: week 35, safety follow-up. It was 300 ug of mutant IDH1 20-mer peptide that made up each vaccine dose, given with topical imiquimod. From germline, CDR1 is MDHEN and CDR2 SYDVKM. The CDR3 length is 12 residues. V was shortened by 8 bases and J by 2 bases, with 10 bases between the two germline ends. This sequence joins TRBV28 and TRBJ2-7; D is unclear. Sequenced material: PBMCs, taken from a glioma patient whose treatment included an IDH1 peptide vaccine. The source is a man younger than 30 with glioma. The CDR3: CASSRIPYEQYF. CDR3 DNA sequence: TGTGCCAGCTCAAGGATCCCCTACGAGCAGTACTTC. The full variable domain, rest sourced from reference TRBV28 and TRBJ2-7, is DVKVTQSSRYLVKRTGEKVFLECVQDMDHENMFWYRQDPGLGLRLIYFSYDVKMKEKGDIPEGYSVSREKKERFSLILESASTNQTSMYLCASSRIPYEQYFGPGTRLTVT.